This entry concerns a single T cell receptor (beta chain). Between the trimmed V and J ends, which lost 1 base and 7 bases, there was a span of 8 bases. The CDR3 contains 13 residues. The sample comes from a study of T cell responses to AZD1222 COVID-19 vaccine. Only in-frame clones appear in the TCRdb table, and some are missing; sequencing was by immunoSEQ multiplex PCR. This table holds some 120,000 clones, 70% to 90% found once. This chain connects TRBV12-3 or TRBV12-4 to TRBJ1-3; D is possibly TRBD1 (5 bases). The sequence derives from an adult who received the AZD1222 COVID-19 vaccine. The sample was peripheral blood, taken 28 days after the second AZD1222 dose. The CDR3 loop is CASSLVGTNTIYF. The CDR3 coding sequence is TGTGCCAGCAGTTTAGTTGGGACGAACACCATATATTTT.